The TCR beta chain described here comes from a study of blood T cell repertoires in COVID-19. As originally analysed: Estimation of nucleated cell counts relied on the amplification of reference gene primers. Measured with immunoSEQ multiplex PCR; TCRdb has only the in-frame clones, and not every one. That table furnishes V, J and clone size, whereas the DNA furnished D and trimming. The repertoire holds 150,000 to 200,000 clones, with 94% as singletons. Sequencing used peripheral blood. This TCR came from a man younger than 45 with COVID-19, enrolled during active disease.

The CDR3 protein is CASGPRTGVIKHYGYTF. As DNA, the CDR3 is TGTGCCAGCGGGCCTAGGACAGGCGTGATTAAACACTATGGCTACACCTTC. This chain links TRBV27 with TRBJ1-2; 7 nucleotides line up with TRBD1. Germline assignment: CDR1 MNHEY and CDR2 SMNVEV (reference sequence). This CDR3 is 17 amino acids long. V was clipped by 8 bases and J by 3 bases; unmatched bases: 18.